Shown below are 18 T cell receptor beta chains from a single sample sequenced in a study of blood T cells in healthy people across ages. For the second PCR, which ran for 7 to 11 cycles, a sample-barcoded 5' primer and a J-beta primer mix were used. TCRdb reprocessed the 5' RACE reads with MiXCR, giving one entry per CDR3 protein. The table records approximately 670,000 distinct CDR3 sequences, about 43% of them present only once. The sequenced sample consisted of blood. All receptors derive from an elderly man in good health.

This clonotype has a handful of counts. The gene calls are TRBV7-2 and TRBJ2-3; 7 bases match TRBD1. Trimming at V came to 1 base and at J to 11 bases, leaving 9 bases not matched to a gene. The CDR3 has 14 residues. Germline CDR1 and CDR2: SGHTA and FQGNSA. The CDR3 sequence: CASSLGGGQVKQYF. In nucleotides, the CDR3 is TGTGCCAGCAGCTTAGGAGGGGGCCAGGTTAAGCAGTATTTT.

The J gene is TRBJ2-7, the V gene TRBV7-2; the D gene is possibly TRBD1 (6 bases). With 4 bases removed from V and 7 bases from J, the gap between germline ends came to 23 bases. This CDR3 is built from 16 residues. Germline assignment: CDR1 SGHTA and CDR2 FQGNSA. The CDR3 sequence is CASSSRGTTGAGEQYF. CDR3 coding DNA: TGTGCCAGCAGCTCTAGAGGGACAACCGGGGCGGGTGAGCAGTACTTC.

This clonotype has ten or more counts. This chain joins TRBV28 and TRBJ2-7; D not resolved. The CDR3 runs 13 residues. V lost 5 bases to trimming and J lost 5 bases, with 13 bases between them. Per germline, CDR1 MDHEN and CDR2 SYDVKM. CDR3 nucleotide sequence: TGTGCCAGCAGTGTGGTGGTTAGGAACGAGCAGTACTTC. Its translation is CASSVVVRNEQYF.

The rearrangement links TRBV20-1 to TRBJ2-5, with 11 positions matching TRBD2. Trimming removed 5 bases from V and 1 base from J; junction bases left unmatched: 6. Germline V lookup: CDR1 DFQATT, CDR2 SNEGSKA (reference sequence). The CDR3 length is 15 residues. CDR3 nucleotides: TGCAGTGCTCCCGGGACTAGCGGTCCCCAAGAGACCCAGTACTTC. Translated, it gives CSAPGTSGPQETQYF.

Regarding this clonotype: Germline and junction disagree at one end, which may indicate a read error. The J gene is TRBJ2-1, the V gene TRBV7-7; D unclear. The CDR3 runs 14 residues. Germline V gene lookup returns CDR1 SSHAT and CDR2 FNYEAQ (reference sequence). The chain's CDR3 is CASSLGDGANEQFF. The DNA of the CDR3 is TGTGCTAGCAGCTTAGGAGACGGAGCCAATGAGCAGTTCTTC.

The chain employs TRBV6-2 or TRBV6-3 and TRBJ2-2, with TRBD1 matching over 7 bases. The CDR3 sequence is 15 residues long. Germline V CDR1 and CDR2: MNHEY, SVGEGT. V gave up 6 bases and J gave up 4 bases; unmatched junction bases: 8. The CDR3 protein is CASSRDRGITGELFF. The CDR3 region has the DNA TGTGCCAGCAGCCGGGACAGAGGGATCACCGGGGAGCTGTTTTTT.

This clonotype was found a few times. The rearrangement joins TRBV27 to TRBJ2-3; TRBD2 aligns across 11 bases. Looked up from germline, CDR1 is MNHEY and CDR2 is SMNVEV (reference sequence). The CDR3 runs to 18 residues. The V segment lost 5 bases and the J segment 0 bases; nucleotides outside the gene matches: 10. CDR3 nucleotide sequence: TGTGCCAGCAGTCCTCATCGACTAGCGGGGACTAGCACAGATACGCAGTATTTT. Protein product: CASSPHRLAGTSTDTQYF.

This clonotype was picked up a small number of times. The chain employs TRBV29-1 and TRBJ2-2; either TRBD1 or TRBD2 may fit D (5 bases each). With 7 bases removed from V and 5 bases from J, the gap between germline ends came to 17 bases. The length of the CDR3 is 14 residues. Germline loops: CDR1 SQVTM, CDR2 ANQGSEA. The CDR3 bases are TGCAGCGCCTCCCCGAGGGGAAGGACCGGGGAGCTGTTTTTT. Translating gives CSASPRGRTGELFF.

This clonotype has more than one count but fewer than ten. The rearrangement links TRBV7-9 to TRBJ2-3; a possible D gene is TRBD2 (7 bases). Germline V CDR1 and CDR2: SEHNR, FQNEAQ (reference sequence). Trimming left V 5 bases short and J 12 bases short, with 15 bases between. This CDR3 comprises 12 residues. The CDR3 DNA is TGTGCCAGCAGCCAACAGGGAGGGTCACAGTATTTT. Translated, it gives CASSQQGGSQYF.

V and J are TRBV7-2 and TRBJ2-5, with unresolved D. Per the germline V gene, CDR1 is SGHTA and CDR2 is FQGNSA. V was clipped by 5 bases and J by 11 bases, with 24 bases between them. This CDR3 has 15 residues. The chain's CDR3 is CASSPRVHSYNEQYF. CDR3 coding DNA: TGTGCCAGCAGCCCTCGGGTTCACTCCTACAATGAGCAGTACTTC.

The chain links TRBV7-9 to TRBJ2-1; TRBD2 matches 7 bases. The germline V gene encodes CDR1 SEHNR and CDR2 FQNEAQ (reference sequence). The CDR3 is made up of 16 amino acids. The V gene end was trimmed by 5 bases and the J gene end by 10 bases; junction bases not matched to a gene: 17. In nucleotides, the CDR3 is TGTGCCAGCAGCAATAACCCGGGACTACCGGTAGTAGAGCAGTTCTTC. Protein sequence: CASSNNPGLPVVEQFF.

CDR3 in DNA: TGTGCCAGCAAATTAACCGGGACAGGGGGCTACAATGAGCAGTTCTTC. This sequence encodes CASKLTGTGGYNEQFF. The chain recombines TRBV6-2 or TRBV6-3 with TRBJ2-1; 11 bases are shared with TRBD1. The CDR3 runs 16 residues. The ends lost 7 bases at V and 3 bases at J; junction bases unmatched: 8. Germline CDR1 reads MNHEY; CDR2 reads SVGEGT.

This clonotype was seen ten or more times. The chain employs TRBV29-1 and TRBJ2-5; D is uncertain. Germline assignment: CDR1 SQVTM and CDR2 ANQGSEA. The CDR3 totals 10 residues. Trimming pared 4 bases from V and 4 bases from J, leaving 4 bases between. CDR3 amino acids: CSVGRETQYF. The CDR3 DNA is TGCAGCGTTGGAAGAGAGACCCAGTACTTC.

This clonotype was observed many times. Here the CDR3 reads CASSLVPGIDTQYF. The CDR3 DNA sequence: TGTGCCAGCAGCTTAGTACCAGGGATCGATACGCAGTATTTT. V is TRBV7-2 and J is TRBJ2-3, with D tentatively TRBD1 (5 bases). Per the germline V gene, CDR1 is SGHTA and CDR2 is FQGNSA. Trimming took off 1 base at V and 6 bases at J, with 11 bases between the two ends. This CDR3 is built from 14 residues.

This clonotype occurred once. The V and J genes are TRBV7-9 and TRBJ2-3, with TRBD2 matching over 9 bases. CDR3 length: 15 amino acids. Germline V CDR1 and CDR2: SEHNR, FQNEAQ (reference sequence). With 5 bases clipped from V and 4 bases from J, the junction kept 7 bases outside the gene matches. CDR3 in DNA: TGTGCCAGCAGCCCACGGCGGGGGGGCCCAGATACGCAGTATTTT. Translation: CASSPRRGGPDTQYF.

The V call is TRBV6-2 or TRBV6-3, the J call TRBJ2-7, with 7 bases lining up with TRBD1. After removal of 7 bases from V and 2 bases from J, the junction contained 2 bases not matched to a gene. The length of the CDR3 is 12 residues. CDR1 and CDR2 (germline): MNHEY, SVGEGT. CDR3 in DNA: TGTGCCAGCAAACAGGGGCCCTACGAGCAGTACTTC. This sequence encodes CASKQGPYEQYF.

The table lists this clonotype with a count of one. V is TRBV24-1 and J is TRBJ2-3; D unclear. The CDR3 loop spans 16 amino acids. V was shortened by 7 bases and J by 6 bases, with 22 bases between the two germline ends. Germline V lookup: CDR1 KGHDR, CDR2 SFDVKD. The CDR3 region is CATSPGRTQRPDTQYF. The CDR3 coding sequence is TGTGCCACCAGCCCTGGCCGCACCCAACGCCCGGATACGCAGTATTTT.

DNA for the CDR3: TGTGCCAGCAGTACCTTTGGCGGGGGGAGGAACACCGGGGAGCTGTTTTTT. This translates into CASSTFGGGRNTGELFF. J is TRBJ2-2 and V is TRBV7-2; 8 bases map to TRBD2. The CDR3 extends over 17 amino acids. Germline V CDR1 and CDR2: SGHTA, FQGNSA. V shed 6 bases and J 1 base; nucleotides not matched to a gene: 10.